Sequencing of this T cell receptor (beta chain) was carried out in a study of T cell repertoires in cytomegalovirus infection. Study-level background: Newly reported HLA-C-restricted and thoroughly characterized HLA-B-restricted CMV epitopes were employed. Carrying CMV and the relevant HLA type showed in public TCR beta signatures.

With respect to this clonotype: What it recognizes is unknown.

Trimming pared 2 bases from V and 1 base from J, leaving 12 bases between. Germline values: CDR1 MNHEY, CDR2 SVGAGI. There are 16 residues in the CDR3. The study, taken as a whole, reports: Across the ex vivo response, the dominant clonotypes were HLA-C-restricted CMV-specific TCR beta clonotypes.

TCRdb independently ran MiXCR on the reads; one entry per CDR3 protein. This sample has approximately 280,000 distinct CDR3 sequences, with approximately 22% found just once. The sample was cultured PBMCs, taken from culture after CMV antigen stimulation. This rearrangement joins TRBV6-5 to TRBJ2-1; perhaps TRBD1 as D (5 bases). This sequence originates from a human donor in good health (CMV status not recorded). Some clones in this sample may be carry-over from other donors' samples. The CDR3 loop is CASSYDSSGSYNEQFF. CDR3 DNA: TGTGCCAGCAGTTACGACTCCTCAGGGTCCTACAATGAGCAGTTCTTC.